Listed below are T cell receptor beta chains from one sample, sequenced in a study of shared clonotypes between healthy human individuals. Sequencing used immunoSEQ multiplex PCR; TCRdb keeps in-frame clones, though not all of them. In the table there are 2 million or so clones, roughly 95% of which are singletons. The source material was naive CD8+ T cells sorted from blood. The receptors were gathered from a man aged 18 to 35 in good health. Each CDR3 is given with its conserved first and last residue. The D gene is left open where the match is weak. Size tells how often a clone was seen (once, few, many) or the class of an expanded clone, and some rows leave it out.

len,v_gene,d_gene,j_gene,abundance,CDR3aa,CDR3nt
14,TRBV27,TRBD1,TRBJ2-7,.,CASSLSIQGDEQYF,TGTGCCAGCAGTTTATCGATCCAGGGGGACGAGCAGTACTTC
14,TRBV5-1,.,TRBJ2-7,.,CASSLYGTPYEQYF,TGCGCCAGCAGCTTGTACGGGACACCTTACGAGCAGTACTTC
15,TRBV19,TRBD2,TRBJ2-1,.,CASSASGSSYNEQFF,TGTGCCAGTAGTGCGAGCGGGAGCTCCTACAATGAGCAGTTCTTC
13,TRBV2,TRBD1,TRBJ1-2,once,CASSPGQGYGYTF,TGTGCCAGCAGCCCGGGACAGGGGTATGGCTACACCTTC
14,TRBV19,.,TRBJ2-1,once,CASSILGPEDEQFF,TGTGCCAGTAGTATACTAGGCCCGGAGGATGAGCAGTTCTTC
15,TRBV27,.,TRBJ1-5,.,CASRPTGINNQPQHF,TGTGCCAGCAGACCTACAGGGATCAATAATCAGCCCCAGCATTTT
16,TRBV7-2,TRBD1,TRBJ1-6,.,CASSGTAGSYNSPLHF,TGTGCCAGCAGCGGGACAGCTGGATCCTATAATTCACCCCTCCACTTT
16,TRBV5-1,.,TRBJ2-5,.,CASSLGGHTYQETQYF,TGCGCCAGCAGCTTGGGCGGACACACGTACCAAGAGACCCAGTACTTC
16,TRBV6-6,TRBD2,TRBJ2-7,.,CASRQTSGREGYEQYF,TGTGCCAGCAGACAGACTAGCGGGAGGGAGGGTTACGAGCAGTACTTC
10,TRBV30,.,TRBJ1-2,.,CASALYGYTF,TGTGCCTCGGCGCTCTATGGCTACACCTTC
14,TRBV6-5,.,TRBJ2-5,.,CASSPGLFQETQYF,TGTGCCAGCAGTCCCGGACTGTTCCAAGAGACCCAGTACTTC
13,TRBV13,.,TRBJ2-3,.,CASSLAATDTQYF,TGTGCCAGCAGCTTAGCCGCAACAGATACGCAGTATTTT
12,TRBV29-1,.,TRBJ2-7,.,CSVEQGSYEQYF,TGCAGCGTTGAGCAGGGCTCCTACGAGCAGTACTTC
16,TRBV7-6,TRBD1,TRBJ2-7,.,CASSLVTGGLAYEQYF,TGTGCCAGCAGCTTAGTGACAGGGGGCCTAGCCTACGAGCAGTACTTC
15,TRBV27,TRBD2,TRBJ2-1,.,CASSFRGVSDNEQFF,TGTGCCAGCAGTTTTCGGGGGGTCTCTGACAATGAGCAGTTCTTC
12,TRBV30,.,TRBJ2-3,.,CAWNKDTDTQYF,TGTGCCTGGAATAAAGACACAGATACGCAGTATTTT
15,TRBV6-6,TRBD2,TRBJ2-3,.,CASTKLAGGADTQYF,TGTGCCAGCACCAAACTAGCGGGAGGGGCAGATACGCAGTATTTT
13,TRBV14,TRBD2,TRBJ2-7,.,CASRLAGDYEQYF,TGTGCCAGCAGGCTAGCGGGAGACTACGAGCAGTACTTC
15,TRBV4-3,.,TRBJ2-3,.,CASSLRDSGTDTQYF,TGCGCCAGCAGCCTGCGGGACAGTGGCACAGATACGCAGTATTTT
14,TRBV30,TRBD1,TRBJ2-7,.,CAWSVSEGANEQYF,TGTGCCTGGAGTGTGTCTGAGGGGGCGAACGAGCAGTACTTC
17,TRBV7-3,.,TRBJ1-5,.,CASSFPDSRRSNQPQHF,TGTGCCAGCAGCTTTCCGGACAGCCGCCGTAGCAATCAGCCCCAGCATTTT
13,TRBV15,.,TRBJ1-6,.,CATRQDYNSPLHF,TGTGCCACTAGACAGGATTATAATTCACCCCTCCACTTT
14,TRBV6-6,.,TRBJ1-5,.,CASSYVKSNQPQHF,TGTGCCAGCAGTTACGTAAAGAGCAATCAGCCCCAGCATTTT
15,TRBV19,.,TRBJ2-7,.,CASSIDGGSHYEQYF,TGTGCCAGTAGTATAGACGGGGGATCCCACTACGAGCAGTACTTC
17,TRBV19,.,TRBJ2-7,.,CASSAEAGQVFSYEQYF,TGTGCCAGTAGTGCCGAAGCGGGACAGGTGTTCTCCTACGAGCAGTACTTC
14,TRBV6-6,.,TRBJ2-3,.,CASTLAPSTDTQYF,TGTGCCAGCACCCTAGCCCCATCGACAGATACGCAGTATTTT
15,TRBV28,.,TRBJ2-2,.,CASSSVQRNTGELFF,TGTGCCAGCAGTAGCGTTCAGAGGAACACCGGGGAGCTGTTTTTT
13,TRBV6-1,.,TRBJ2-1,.,CASSEGAGNEQFF,TGTGCCAGCAGTGAAGGGGCAGGGAATGAGCAGTTCTTC
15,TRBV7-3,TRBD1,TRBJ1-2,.,CASIEGGPVNYGYTF,TGTGCCAGCATAGAAGGGGGCCCAGTCAACTATGGCTACACCTTC
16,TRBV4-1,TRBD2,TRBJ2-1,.,CASSPIGLAGVNEQFF,TGCGCCAGCAGCCCTATTGGACTAGCGGGAGTCAATGAGCAGTTCTTC
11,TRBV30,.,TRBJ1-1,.,CAWSVGTEAFF,TGTGCCTGGAGTGTAGGTACTGAAGCTTTCTTT
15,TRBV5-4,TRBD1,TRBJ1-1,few,CASSSGGKGNTEAFF,TGTGCCAGCTCATCAGGGGGAAAAGGAAACACTGAAGCTTTCTTT
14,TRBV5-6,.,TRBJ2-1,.,CASSQQSGWDEQFF,TGTGCCAGCAGCCAGCAATCCGGATGGGATGAGCAGTTCTTC
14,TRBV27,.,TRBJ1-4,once,CASSLGGVNEKLFF,TGTGCCAGCAGTTTAGGTGGGGTTAATGAAAAACTGTTTTTT
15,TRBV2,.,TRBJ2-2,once,CASSDLAIYTGELFF,TGTGCCAGCAGCGACTTGGCTATCTACACCGGGGAGCTGTTTTTT
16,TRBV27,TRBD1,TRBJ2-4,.,CASSLSPGTAVNIQYF,TGTGCCAGCAGTTTATCTCCCGGGACAGCGGTGAACATTCAGTACTTC
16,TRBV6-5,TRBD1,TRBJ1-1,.,CASSYSQGGGGTEAFF,TGTGCCAGCAGTTACTCTCAGGGGGGAGGGGGCACTGAAGCTTTCTTT
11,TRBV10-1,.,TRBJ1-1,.,CASSEGGEAFF,TGCGCCAGCAGTGAGGGGGGGGAAGCTTTCTTT
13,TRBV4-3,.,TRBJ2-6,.,CASSPAGANVLTF,TGCGCCAGCAGCCCGGCTGGGGCCAACGTCCTGACTTTC
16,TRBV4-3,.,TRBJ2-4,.,CASSQDMGQGGGIQYF,TGCGCCAGCAGCCAAGATATGGGGCAGGGCGGTGGCATTCAGTACTTC
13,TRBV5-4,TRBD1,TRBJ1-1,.,CASSQTGGAEAFF,TGTGCCAGCAGCCAAACAGGGGGGGCTGAAGCTTTCTTT
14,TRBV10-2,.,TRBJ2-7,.,CASSVDRTIYEQYF,TGCGCCAGCAGTGTCGACAGGACCATCTACGAGCAGTACTTC
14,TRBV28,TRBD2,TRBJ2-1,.,CASSSPGLANEQFF,TGTGCCAGCAGTTCTCCGGGACTAGCTAATGAGCAGTTCTTC
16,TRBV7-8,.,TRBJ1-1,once,CASSLPESGFDTEAFF,TGTGCCAGCAGCTTACCCGAGTCCGGATTCGACACTGAAGCTTTCTTT
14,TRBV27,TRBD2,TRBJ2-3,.,CASSLGLAIDTQYF,TGTGCCAGCAGTTTAGGACTAGCGATAGATACGCAGTATTTT
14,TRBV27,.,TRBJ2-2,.,CASSLTPNTGELFF,TGTGCCAGCAGTTTAACACCGAACACCGGGGAGCTGTTTTTT
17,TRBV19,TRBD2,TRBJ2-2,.,CASSMNPGLENTGELFF,TGTGCCAGTAGTATGAATCCGGGACTAGAGAACACCGGGGAGCTGTTTTTT
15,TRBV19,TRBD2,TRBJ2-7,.,CASSLPSGGAYEQYF,TGTGCCAGTAGCCTTCCTAGCGGTGGGGCCTACGAGCAGTACTTC
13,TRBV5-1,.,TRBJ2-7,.,CASSLAPAYEQYF,TGCGCCAGCAGCTTGGCCCCGGCCTACGAGCAGTACTTC
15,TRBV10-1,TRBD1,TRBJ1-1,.,CASSPRDRGYTEAFF,TGCGCCAGCAGCCCCAGGGACAGAGGATACACTGAAGCTTTCTTT
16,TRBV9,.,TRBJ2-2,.,CASSVLGSANTGELFF,TGTGCCAGCAGCGTATTAGGGAGTGCGAACACCGGGGAGCTGTTTTTT
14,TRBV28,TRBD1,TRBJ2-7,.,CASSSAGGEYEQYF,TGTGCCAGCAGTTCGGCAGGGGGTGAATACGAGCAGTACTTC
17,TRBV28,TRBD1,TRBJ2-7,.,CASSLSYTGQGIYEQYF,TGTGCCAGCAGTTTAAGTTACACCGGACAGGGAATTTACGAGCAGTACTTC
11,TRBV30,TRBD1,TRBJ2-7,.,CAWDRGLEQYF,TGTGCCTGGGACAGGGGGCTTGAGCAGTACTTC
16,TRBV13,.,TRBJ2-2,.,CASSPSTISNTGELFF,TGTGCCAGCAGTCCGTCTACCATCTCGAACACCGGGGAGCTGTTTTTT
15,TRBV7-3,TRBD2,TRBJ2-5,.,CASSVGGGSQETQYF,TGTGCCAGCAGCGTAGGCGGGGGATCTCAAGAGACCCAGTACTTC
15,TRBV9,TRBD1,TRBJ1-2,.,CASSANGDSSYGYTF,TGTGCCAGCAGCGCGAATGGGGACAGTTCCTATGGCTACACCTTC
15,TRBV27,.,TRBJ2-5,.,CASSLRGPIQETQYF,TGTGCCAGCAGTTTAAGGGGACCTATACAAGAGACCCAGTACTTC
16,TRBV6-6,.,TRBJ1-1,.,CASSYSIEGRDTEAFF,TGTGCCAGCAGTTACTCGATTGAGGGACGGGACACTGAAGCTTTCTTT